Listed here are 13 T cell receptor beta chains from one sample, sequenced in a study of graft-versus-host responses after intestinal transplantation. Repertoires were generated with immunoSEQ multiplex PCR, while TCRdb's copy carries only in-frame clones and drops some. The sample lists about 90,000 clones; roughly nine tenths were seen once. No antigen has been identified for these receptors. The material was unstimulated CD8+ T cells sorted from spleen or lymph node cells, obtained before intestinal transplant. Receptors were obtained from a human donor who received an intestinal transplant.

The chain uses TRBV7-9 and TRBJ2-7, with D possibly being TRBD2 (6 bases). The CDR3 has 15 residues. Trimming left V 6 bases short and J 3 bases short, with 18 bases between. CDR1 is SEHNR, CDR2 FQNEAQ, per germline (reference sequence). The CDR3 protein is CASSLTSGEIYEQYF. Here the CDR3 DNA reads TGTGCCAGCAGTCTAACGTCGGGGGAGATCTACGAGCAGTACTTC.

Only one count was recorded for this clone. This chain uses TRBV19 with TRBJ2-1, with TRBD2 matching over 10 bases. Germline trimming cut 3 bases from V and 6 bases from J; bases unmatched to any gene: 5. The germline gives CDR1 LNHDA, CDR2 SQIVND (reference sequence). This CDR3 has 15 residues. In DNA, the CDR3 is TGTGCCAGTAGTATGAGCGGGGGGGCCCTCAATGAGCAGTTCTTC. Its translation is CASSMSGGALNEQFF.

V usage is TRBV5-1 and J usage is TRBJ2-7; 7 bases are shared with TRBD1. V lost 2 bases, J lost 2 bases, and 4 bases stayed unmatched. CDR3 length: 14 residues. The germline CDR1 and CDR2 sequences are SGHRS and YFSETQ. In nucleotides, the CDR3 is TGCGCCAGCAGCTTCCCAGGGGGTACCTACGAGCAGTACTTC. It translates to CASSFPGGTYEQYF.

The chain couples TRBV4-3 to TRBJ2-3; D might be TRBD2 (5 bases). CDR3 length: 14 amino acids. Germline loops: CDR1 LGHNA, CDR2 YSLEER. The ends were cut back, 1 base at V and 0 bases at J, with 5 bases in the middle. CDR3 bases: TGCGCCAGCAGCCAAGGGACTAGCACAGATACGCAGTATTTT. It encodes CASSQGTSTDTQYF.

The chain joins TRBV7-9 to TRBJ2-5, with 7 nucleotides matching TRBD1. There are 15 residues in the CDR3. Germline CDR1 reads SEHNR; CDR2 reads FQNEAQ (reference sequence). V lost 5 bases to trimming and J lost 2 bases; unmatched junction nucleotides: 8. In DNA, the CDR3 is TGTGCCAGCAGCACCCATGGACAGGCGCAAGAGACCCAGTACTTC. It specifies CASSTHGQAQETQYF.

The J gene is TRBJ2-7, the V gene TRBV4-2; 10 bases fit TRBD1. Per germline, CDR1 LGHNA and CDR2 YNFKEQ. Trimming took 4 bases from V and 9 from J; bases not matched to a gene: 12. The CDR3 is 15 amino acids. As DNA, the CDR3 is TGTGCCAGCAGCCTCGGGACAGGGGCAAGGTTGGGGCAGTACTTC. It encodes CASSLGTGARLGQYF.

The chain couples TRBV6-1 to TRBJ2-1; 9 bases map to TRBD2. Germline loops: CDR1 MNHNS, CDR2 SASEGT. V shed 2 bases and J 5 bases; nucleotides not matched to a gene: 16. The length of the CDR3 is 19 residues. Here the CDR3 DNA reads TGTGCCAGCAGTGAAACACCCCCAGGGTGGGCGGGAGGGGACAATGAGCAGTTCTTC. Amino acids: CASSETPPGWAGGDNEQFF.

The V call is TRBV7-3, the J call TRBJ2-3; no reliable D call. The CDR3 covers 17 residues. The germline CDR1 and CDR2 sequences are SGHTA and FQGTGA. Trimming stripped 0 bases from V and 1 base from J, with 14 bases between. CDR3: CASSLTVGSVRTDTQYF. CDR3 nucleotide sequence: TGTGCCAGCAGCTTAACGGTTGGTAGTGTCCGCACAGATACGCAGTATTTT.

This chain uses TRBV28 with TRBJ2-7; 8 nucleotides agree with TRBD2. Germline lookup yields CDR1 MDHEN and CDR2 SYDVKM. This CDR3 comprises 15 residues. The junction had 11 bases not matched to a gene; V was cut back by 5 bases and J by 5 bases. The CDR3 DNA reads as TGTGCCAGCAGTATCGCGGGGGGACTACCGGACGAGCAGTACTTC. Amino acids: CASSIAGGLPDEQYF.

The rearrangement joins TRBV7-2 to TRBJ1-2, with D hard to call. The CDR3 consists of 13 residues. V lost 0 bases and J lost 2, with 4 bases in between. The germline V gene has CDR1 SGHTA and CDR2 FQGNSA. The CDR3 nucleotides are TGTGCCAGCAGCTTAGCGGGCAACTATGGCTACACCTTC. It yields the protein CASSLAGNYGYTF.

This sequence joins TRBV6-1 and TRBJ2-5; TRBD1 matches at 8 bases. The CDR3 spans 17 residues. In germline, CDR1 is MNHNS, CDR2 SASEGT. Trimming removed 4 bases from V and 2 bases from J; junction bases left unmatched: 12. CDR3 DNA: TGTGCCAGCAGTGTAACCGGGACAGGAATCCTACAAGAGACCCAGTACTTC. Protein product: CASSVTGTGILQETQYF.

The CDR3 nucleotides read TGTGCCAGCAGCGTAGCGGGGAGGTGGACAGATACGCAGTATTTT. Amino acid sequence: CASSVAGRWTDTQYF. The chain recombines TRBV9 with TRBJ2-3, with D perhaps TRBD2 (6 bases). Trimming shortened V by 0 bases and J by 3 bases, and 11 bases separated the two germline ends. The germline gives CDR1 SGDLS, CDR2 YYNGEE. This CDR3 has 15 amino acids.

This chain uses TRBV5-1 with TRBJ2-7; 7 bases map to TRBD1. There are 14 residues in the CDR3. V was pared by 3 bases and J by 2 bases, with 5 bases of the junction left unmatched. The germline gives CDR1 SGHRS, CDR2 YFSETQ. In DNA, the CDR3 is TGCGCCAGCAGCTACCGACAGGGCCCCTACGAGCAGTACTTC. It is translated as CASSYRQGPYEQYF.